The present TCR beta chain was sequenced within a study of blood T cell repertoires in COVID-19. Study in general: Collection of acute and convalescent COVID-19 samples took place in the United States, Italy and Spain.

Profiling relied on immunoSEQ multiplex PCR, and the TCRdb table lists in-frame clones only, not all of them. The repertoire holds roughly 97,000 clones, with almost 85% as singletons. This CDR3 spans 16 amino acids. Trimming stripped 1 base from V and 2 bases from J, with 16 bases between. Per germline, CDR1 SGDLS and CDR2 YYNGEE. The chain couples TRBV9 to TRBJ2-7; D is possibly TRBD1 (6 bases). This sequence was found in a man between 70 and 80 years old with acute or convalescent COVID-19. The sequenced sample was peripheral blood. Written as DNA, the CDR3 is TGTGCCAGCAGCGTAAGTCCACGGACAGAGACCTACGAGCAGTACTTC. It yields the protein CASSVSPRTETYEQYF.